A single sample gave rise to the 29 T cell receptor beta chains below, sequenced in a study of PD-1 blockade in classical Hodgkin lymphoma. Documented time point: cycle 4 day 1 (C4D1), after five to seven weeks of nivolumab. All the patients suffered relapse after autologous stem cell transplantation, and brentuximab vedotin exposure differed. Magnetic depletion of unwanted cells isolated CD4+ T cells from thawed PBMCs. Clones were read by immunoSEQ multiplex PCR, and TCRdb kept only the in-frame ones, dropping some. This sample carries 25,000 to 35,000 clones, around 79% of them seen once, and the ten largest clones take about 0.6%. The sequences come from CD4+ T cells from blood, collected before the fourth cycle of nivolumab. Receptors were obtained from a human donor with classical Hodgkin lymphoma.

This chain connects TRBV5-1 to TRBJ2-2; tentative D call: TRBD1 (5 bases). The germline V gene encodes CDR1 SGHRS and CDR2 YFSETQ. The CDR3 has 14 amino acids. The ends were cut back, 7 bases at V and 7 bases at J, with 17 bases in the middle. Here the CDR3 reads CASDDSPGGGELFF. Here the CDR3 DNA reads TGCGCCAGCGACGACAGCCCCGGTGGCGGGGAGCTGTTTTTT.

This chain uses TRBV5-6 with TRBJ1-3; D remains ambiguous. CDR1 SGHDT and CDR2 YYEEEE come from the germline V gene. The CDR3 length is 15 residues. Trimming stripped 4 bases from V and 0 bases from J, with 11 bases between. Written as DNA, the CDR3 is TGTGCCAGCAGCCATCGATCTGGCTCTGGAAACACCATATATTTT. Its translation is CASSHRSGSGNTIYF.

This chain connects TRBV6-5 to TRBJ2-7; TRBD1 aligns across 10 bases. CDR3 length: 14 residues. Germline lookup yields CDR1 MNHEY and CDR2 SVGAGI. Trimming at V came to 5 bases and at J to 2 bases, leaving 3 bases not matched to a gene. CDR3 bases: TGTGCCAGCAGTAGGACAGGGGGAGCCTACGAGCAGTACTTC. Translation: CASSRTGGAYEQYF.

The CDR3 region is CASSSVRGRRNTEAFF. The CDR3 coding sequence is TGTGCCAGCAGCTCAGTTCGGGGGCGCCGGAACACTGAAGCTTTCTTT. The chain is built from TRBV11-2 and TRBJ1-1; D perhaps matches TRBD1 (6 bases). The CDR3 has 16 residues. Trimming took off 4 bases at V and 1 base at J, with 16 bases between the two ends. Looked up from germline, CDR1 is SGHAT and CDR2 is FQNNGV.

The V and J genes are TRBV27 and TRBJ2-7; 9 bases line up with TRBD1. Germline-derived CDR1 and CDR2 are MNHEY and SMNVEV (reference sequence). The CDR3 runs 13 residues. The ends lost 8 bases at V and 5 bases at J; junction bases unmatched: 7. The CDR3 DNA is TGTGCCAGCGGGTGGACAGGGGTCCACGAGCAGTACTTC. Protein product: CASGWTGVHEQYF.

V is TRBV25-1 and J is TRBJ2-2; 9 nucleotides align to TRBD2. From germline, CDR1 is MGHDK and CDR2 SYGVNS. This CDR3 has 16 residues. V trimming: 2 bases; J trimming: 8 bases; junction bases outside the gene matches: 9. The CDR3 bases are TGTGCCAGCAGTGAAACACCAGGACTAGCGCTAGGGGAGCTGTTTTTT. Translation gives CASSETPGLALGELFF.

This chain connects TRBV2 to TRBJ1-5, with D possibly being TRBD1 (6 bases). This CDR3 spans 15 amino acids. Germline assignment: CDR1 SNHLY and CDR2 FYNNEI. Trimming took off 0 bases at V and 6 bases at J, with 12 bases between the two ends. The CDR3 DNA is TGTGCCAGCAGTGAAGCTCCAGGGGTGTTTCAGCCCCAGCATTTT. This encodes CASSEAPGVFQPQHF.

This clone came up a few times. The chain joins TRBV29-1 to TRBJ2-2; D remains ambiguous. Germline assignment: CDR1 SQVTM and CDR2 ANQGSEA. The CDR3 runs to 13 residues. V was shortened by 2 bases and J by 3 bases, with 7 bases between the two germline ends. The CDR3 DNA sequence: TGCAGCGTTGAACTCGGGTACACCGGGGAGCTGTTTTTT. Encoded protein: CSVELGYTGELFF.

J is TRBJ2-6 and V is TRBV28; tentatively, D is TRBD1 (6 bases). CDR1 MDHEN and CDR2 SYDVKM come from the germline V gene. The CDR3 has 16 residues. V was shortened by 2 bases and J by 2 bases, with 10 bases between the two germline ends. CDR3 residues: CASSLPPGAGANVLTF. The CDR3 nucleotides are TGTGCCAGCAGTTTACCCCCAGGGGCTGGGGCCAACGTCCTGACTTTC.

The chain joins TRBV5-4 to TRBJ2-5; 7 bases are a match to TRBD1. The last part of the DNA fits TRBJ2-7 better; the J call may be wrong. This CDR3 contains 13 residues. Germline assignment: CDR1 SGHNT and CDR2 YYREEE (reference sequence). CDR3 in DNA: TGTGCCAGCAGCCGTGACAGGGTCGGCGAGCAGTACTTC. It codes for CASSRDRVGEQYF.

The V gene is TRBV6-5, the J gene TRBJ2-1, with D unclear. The length of the CDR3 is 11 residues. Germline lookup yields CDR1 MNHEY and CDR2 SVGAGI. Trimming removed 7 bases at V and 7 bases at J, with 8 bases between. In DNA, the CDR3 is TGTGCCAGCACCCTTTTGAATGAGCAGTTCTTC. It encodes CASTLLNEQFF.

The V gene is TRBV29-1, the J gene TRBJ1-2; D remains ambiguous. V was shortened by 5 bases and J by 4 bases, with 14 bases between the two germline ends. The CDR3 contains 13 residues. Germline CDR1 reads SQVTM; CDR2 reads ANQGSEA. The CDR3 DNA follows: TGCAGCGTTCTTCAAACGTTTGTCTATGGCTACACCTTC. Protein sequence: CSVLQTFVYGYTF.

The table lists this clone with a count of one. The V call is TRBV18, the J call TRBJ2-1; TRBD2 matches at 8 bases. The J segment lost 5 bases and the V segment lost 6 bases, leaving 6 bases of the junction unmatched. CDR1 and CDR2 from the germline V gene are KGHSH and LQKENI. This CDR3 is 14 amino acids long. The CDR3 loop reads CASSPQGLDNEQFF. Written as DNA, the CDR3 is TGTGCCAGCTCCCCCCAGGGACTAGACAATGAGCAGTTCTTC.

A remark on this clone: At the DNA level, this CDR3 is encoded by other sequences in the same sample as well. CDR3 loop: CASSEQGLGTANYGYTF. In DNA form, the CDR3 reads TGTGCCAGCAGTGAACAGGGCTTGGGGACGGCTAACTATGGCTACACCTTC. The chain uses TRBV6-1 and TRBJ1-2, with a tentative D call TRBD1 (5 bases). The V gene's germline CDR1 is MNHNS and CDR2 SASEGT. V was cut by 2 bases and J by 0 bases, with 16 bases left in between. The CDR3 consists of 17 residues.

The chain couples TRBV4-2 to TRBJ2-1; 7 bases align to TRBD2. The germline V gene encodes CDR1 LGHNA and CDR2 YNFKEQ. The junction had 8 bases not matched to a gene; V was cut back by 3 bases and J by 0 bases. This CDR3 contains 17 residues. The CDR3 protein is CASSQGGARSSYNEQFF. The CDR3 bases are TGTGCCAGCAGCCAGGGAGGGGCCCGGAGCTCCTACAATGAGCAGTTCTTC.

The chain links TRBV7-3 to TRBJ2-7; the D call may be TRBD1 or TRBD2 (6 bases each). V was clipped by 5 bases and J by 2 bases, with 13 bases between them. CDR3 length equals 14 residues. CDR1 and CDR2 from the germline V gene are SGHTA and FQGTGA. The CDR3 protein is CASSPTRGPYEQYF. The CDR3 DNA follows: TGTGCCAGCAGCCCGACCCGGGGGCCCTACGAGCAGTACTTC.

This chain links TRBV27 with TRBJ2-5; 9 bases line up with TRBD2. CDR3 size: 15 residues. Looked up from germline, CDR1 is MNHEY and CDR2 is SMNVEV (reference sequence). Trimming cost V 5 bases and J 3 bases; bases outside gene matches: 7. Here the CDR3 DNA reads TGTGCCAGCAGTCTTAGGCGGGGGGGGGAAGAGACCCAGTACTTC. It is translated as CASSLRRGGEETQYF.

The rearrangement links TRBV4-1 to TRBJ1-3; TRBD1 matches at 9 bases. Germline lookup yields CDR1 MGHRA and CDR2 YSYEKL. V gave up 0 bases and J gave up 5 bases; unmatched junction bases: 5. The CDR3 spans 16 residues. In DNA form, the CDR3 reads TGCGCCAGCAGCCAAGATCGGACAGGGGTTCGAAACACCATATATTTT. The encoded protein is CASSQDRTGVRNTIYF.

This sequence joins TRBV7-2 and TRBJ2-3, with 10 bases that match TRBD1. The CDR3 is made up of 16 amino acids. Germline loops: CDR1 SGHTA, CDR2 FQGNSA. V was pared by 5 bases and J by 0 bases, with 5 bases of the junction left unmatched. The CDR3 nucleotides read TGTGCCAGCAGCCCGACAGGGGGCTATAGCACAGATACGCAGTATTTT. Translation: CASSPTGGYSTDTQYF.

The gene calls are TRBV5-4 and TRBJ2-5; D perhaps matches TRBD1 (6 bases). CDR1 SGHNT and CDR2 YYREEE come from the germline V gene (reference sequence). The CDR3 runs 13 residues. The ends were cut back, 1 base at V and 5 bases at J, with 9 bases in the middle. The CDR3 reads CASSLRQGETQYF. In DNA, the CDR3 is TGTGCCAGCAGCTTGAGGCAGGGGGAGACCCAGTACTTC.

This clone was detected only a few times. V usage is TRBV27 and J usage is TRBJ2-1, with a possible D match to TRBD2 (5 bases). Trimming left V 6 bases short and J 3 bases short, with 18 bases between. There are 16 residues in the CDR3. CDR1 and CDR2 (germline): MNHEY, SMNVEV (reference sequence). CDR3 in DNA: TGTGCCAGCAGCTCGGTACGGGATTCCTTCTACAATGAGCAGTTCTTC. Translating gives CASSSVRDSFYNEQFF.

The chain recombines TRBV10-3 with TRBJ2-2, with a tentative D call TRBD2 (6 bases). The CDR3 totals 14 residues. The ends were cut back, 5 bases at V and 6 bases at J, with 13 bases in the middle. Germline CDR1 is ENHRY and CDR2 is SYGVKD. The CDR3 coding sequence is TGTGCCATCAGTCCCGCGGGACGACCCGGGGAGCTGTTTTTT. Translation: CAISPAGRPGELFF.

The V gene is TRBV9, the J gene TRBJ1-1; tentative D call: TRBD1 (5 bases). Per germline, CDR1 SGDLS and CDR2 YYNGEE. Trimming left V 1 base short and J 8 bases short, with 30 bases between. The CDR3 runs 19 residues. The CDR3 DNA is TGTGCCAGCAGCGTACCACCCCATGACAAGCTGGGGACGAAGATCGAAGCTTTCTTT. Translation gives CASSVPPHDKLGTKIEAFF.

This clone came up once. The genes are TRBV28 and TRBJ2-1; D call uncertain. V gave up 4 bases and J gave up 6 bases, with 13 bases separating them. Per germline, CDR1 MDHEN and CDR2 SYDVKM. This CDR3 region has 14 residues. The CDR3 DNA follows: TGTGCCAGCAGTTACTCGACAAAATCCAATGAGCAGTTCTTC. Encoded protein: CASSYSTKSNEQFF.

The chain employs TRBV6-5 and TRBJ1-1, with D possibly being TRBD1 (6 bases). Trimming took off 5 bases at V and 3 bases at J, with 13 bases between the two ends. Germline assignment: CDR1 MNHEY and CDR2 SVGAGI. CDR3 length: 14 residues. The CDR3 DNA follows: TGTGCCAGCAGTAGGACAGCGCCTTACACTGAAGCTTTCTTT. Its translation: CASSRTAPYTEAFF.

This clone is a singleton in its sample. This chain connects TRBV7-9 to TRBJ2-7, with 9 bases matching TRBD1. With V trimmed by 4 bases and J by 7 bases, 11 bases remained unmatched. The length of the CDR3 is 15 residues. Germline-derived CDR1 and CDR2 are SEHNR and FQNEAQ (reference sequence). As DNA, the CDR3 is TGTGCCAGCAGCTCGAGACAGGGGGGGTTTGGGGAGCAGTACTTC. Translating gives CASSSRQGGFGEQYF.

The chain links TRBV5-1 to TRBJ2-5; possibly TRBD2 for D (6 bases). The CDR3 loop spans 15 amino acids. V was cut by 4 bases and J by 5 bases, with 18 bases left in between. Germline-derived CDR1 and CDR2 are SGHRS and YFSETQ. The CDR3 region is CASSLEGGLQETQYF. DNA of the CDR3: TGCGCCAGCAGCCTGGAAGGAGGGCTCCAGGAGACCCAGTACTTC. Full variable domain (rest looked up from reference TRBV5-1 and TRBJ2-5): KAGVTQTPRYLIKTRGQQVTLSCSPISGHRSVSWYQQTPGQGLQFLFEYFSETQRNKGNFPGRFSGRQFSNSRSEMNVSTLELGDSALYLCASSLEGGLQETQYFGPGTRLLVL.

The chain links TRBV6-5 to TRBJ1-5; the D gene is possibly TRBD1 (6 bases). Trimming removed 6 bases at V and 0 bases at J, with 9 bases between. The CDR3 totals 14 residues. The germline CDR1 and CDR2 sequences are MNHEY and SVGAGI. The CDR3 coding sequence is TGTGCCAGCAGGGGGACAAATAGCAATCAGCCCCAGCATTTT. This encodes CASRGTNSNQPQHF.

Notes on this clone: Sequence at one end of the junction differs from germline and may be a read error. This chain joins TRBV7-7 and TRBJ2-1; no reliable D call. The CDR3 contains 17 residues. Looked up from germline, CDR1 is SSHAT and CDR2 is FNYEAQ (reference sequence). DNA of the CDR3: TGTGCTAGCAGCTTAGACTGGACGGCAAGCTCCTACAATGAGCAGTTCTTC. Protein sequence: CASSLDWTASSYNEQFF.